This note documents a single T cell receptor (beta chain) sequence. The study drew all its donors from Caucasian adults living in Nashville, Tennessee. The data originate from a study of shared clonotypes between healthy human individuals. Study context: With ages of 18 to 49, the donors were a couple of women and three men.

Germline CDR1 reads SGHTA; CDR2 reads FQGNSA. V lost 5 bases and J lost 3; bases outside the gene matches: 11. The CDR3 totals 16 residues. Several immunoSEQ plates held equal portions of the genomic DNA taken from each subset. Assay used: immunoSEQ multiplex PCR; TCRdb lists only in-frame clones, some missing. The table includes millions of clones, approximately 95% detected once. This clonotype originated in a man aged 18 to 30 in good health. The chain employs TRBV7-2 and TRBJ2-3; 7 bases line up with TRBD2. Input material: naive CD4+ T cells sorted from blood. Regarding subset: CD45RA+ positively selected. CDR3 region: CASSRSGGVVTDTQYF. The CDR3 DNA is TGTGCCAGCAGCCGCTCGGGGGGAGTTGTGACAGATACGCAGTATTTT.